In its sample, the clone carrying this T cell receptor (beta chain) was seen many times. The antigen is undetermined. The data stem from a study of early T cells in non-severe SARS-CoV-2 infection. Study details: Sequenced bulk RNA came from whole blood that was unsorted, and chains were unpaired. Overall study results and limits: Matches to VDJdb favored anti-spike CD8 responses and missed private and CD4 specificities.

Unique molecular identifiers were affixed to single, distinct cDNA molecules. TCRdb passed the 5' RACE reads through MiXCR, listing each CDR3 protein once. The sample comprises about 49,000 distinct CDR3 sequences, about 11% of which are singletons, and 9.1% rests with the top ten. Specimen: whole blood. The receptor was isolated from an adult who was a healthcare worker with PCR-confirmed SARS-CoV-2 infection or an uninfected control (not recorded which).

CDR3 amino acids: CASSPETGPYEQYF. The CDR3 DNA is TGTGCCAGCAGCCCGGAGACAGGGCCCTACGAGCAGTACTTC. The chain is built from TRBV5-6 and TRBJ2-7; 7 bases align to TRBD1. CDR1 and CDR2 from the germline V gene are SGHDT and YYEEEE. V lost 4 bases and J lost 2; bases outside the gene matches: 6. This CDR3 comprises 14 residues.